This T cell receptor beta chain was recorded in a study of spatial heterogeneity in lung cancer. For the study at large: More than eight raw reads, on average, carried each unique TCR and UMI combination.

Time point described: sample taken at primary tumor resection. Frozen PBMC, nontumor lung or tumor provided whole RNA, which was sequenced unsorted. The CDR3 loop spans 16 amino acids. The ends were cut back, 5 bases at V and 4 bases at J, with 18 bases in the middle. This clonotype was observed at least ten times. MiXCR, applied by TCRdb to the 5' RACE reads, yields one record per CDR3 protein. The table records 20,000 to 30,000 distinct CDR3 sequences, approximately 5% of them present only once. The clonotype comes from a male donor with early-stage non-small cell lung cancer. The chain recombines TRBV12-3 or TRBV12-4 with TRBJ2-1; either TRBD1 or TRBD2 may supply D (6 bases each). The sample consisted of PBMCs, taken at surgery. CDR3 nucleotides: TGTGCCAGCAGTCCCCGACGGGGGCCCCAGTACAATGAGCAGTTCTTC. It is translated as CASSPRRGPQYNEQFF.